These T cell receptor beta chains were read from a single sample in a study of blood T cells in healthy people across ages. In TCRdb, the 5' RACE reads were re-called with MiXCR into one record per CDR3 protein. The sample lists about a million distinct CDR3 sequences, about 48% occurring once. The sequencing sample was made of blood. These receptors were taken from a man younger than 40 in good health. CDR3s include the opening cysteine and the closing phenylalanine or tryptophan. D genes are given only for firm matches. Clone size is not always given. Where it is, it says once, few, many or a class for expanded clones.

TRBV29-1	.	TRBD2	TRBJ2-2	CSVVSGSGELFF	TGCAGCGTTGTAAGCGGGAGCGGGGAGCTGTTTTTT
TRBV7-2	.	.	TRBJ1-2	CAGSVSKANYGYTF	TGTGCCGGCAGCGTTTCCAAGGCTAACTATGGCTACACCTTC
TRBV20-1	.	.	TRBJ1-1	CSARDLTGNTEAFF	TGCAGTGCTAGAGATTTGACCGGGAACACTGAAGCTTTCTTT
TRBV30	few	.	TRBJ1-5	CAWSEGGISPQHF	TGTGCCTGGAGTGAAGGGGGAATCAGCCCCCAGCATTTT
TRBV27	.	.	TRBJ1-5	CASSSGSLQPQHF	TGTGCCAGCAGTTCAGGTTCTCTTCAGCCCCAGCATTTT
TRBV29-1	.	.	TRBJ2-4	CSVKNERNIQYF	TGCAGCGTTAAAAATGAAAGGAACATTCAGTACTTC
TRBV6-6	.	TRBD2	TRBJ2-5	CASSWTRSGGTQYF	TGTGCCAGCAGTTGGACTAGAAGTGGAGGTACCCAGTACTTC
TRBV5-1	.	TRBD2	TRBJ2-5	CASSGTGEETQYF	TGTGCCAGCAGCGGGACTGGGGAGGAGACCCAGTACTTC
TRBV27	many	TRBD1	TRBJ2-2	CASSLGGTGVGELFF	TGTGCCAGCAGCCTAGGGGGGACAGGGGTCGGGGAGCTGTTTTTT
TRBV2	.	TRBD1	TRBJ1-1	CASARDRDELDTEAFF	TGTGCCAGCGCCCGGGACAGGGACGAGTTGGACACTGAAGCTTTCTTT